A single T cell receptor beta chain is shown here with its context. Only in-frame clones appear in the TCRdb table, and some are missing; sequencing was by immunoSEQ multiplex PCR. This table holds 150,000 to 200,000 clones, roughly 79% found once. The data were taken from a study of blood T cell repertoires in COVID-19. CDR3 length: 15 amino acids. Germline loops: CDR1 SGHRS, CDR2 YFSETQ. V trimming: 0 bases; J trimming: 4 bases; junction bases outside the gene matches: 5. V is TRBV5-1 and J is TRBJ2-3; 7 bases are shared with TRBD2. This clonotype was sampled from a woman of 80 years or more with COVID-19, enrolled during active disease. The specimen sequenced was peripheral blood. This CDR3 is CASSLEAGAADTQYF. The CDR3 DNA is TGCGCCAGCAGCTTGGAGGCGGGAGCCGCAGATACGCAGTATTTT.